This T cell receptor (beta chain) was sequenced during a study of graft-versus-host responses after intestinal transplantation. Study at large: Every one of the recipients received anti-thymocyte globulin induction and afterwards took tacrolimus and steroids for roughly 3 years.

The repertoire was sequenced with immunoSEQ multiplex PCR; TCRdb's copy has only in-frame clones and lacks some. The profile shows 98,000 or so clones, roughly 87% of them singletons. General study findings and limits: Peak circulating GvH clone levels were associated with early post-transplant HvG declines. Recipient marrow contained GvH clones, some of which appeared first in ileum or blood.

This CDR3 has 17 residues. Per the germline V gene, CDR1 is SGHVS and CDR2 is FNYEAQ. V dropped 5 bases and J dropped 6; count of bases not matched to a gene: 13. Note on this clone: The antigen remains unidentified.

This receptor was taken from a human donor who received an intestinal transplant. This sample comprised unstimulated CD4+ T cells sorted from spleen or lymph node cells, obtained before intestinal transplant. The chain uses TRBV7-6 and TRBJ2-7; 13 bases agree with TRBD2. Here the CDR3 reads CASSPNHGLAGASEQYF. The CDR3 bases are TGTGCCAGCAGCCCCAACCACGGACTAGCGGGAGCTAGCGAGCAGTACTTC.